This TCR beta chain was retrieved from a study of vaccination and CD4 T cells after COVID-19 (dated by TCRdb to the early 2020s). In terms of the full investigation: Convalescent patients had a positive SARS-CoV-2 result on nasal swab PCR, and of these patients, several had mild disease and one had severe disease. In the convalescent cohort there were six males and four females, among whom were two Hispanic individuals, seven Caucasians, two Asians and one multiracial person. Two doses of either the Pfizer-BioNTech BNT162b2 vaccine (n=8) or the Moderna mRNA-1273 vaccine (n=2) were administered to participants. Post-COVID blood samples were collected from convalescent patients a median of about 92 days after diagnosis, with a range of about 30 to 161 days. Post-vaccine blood samples were collected a median of approximately eleven weeks after the second vaccine dose, ranging from roughly 13 to 241 days. For stimulating the cultures, overlapping spike peptide pools were used, derived from SARS-CoV-2 as well as from the common cold coronaviruses HCoV-NL63, HCoV-OC43 and HCoV-229E. In control cultures, a CEFX viral epitope pool was used as positive control, an HIV-1 Nef peptide pool was used as negative control, or no peptide was added. The spike-specific CD4+ TCR repertoire was compared before and after mRNA vaccination in over nine COVID-19 convalescent patients and a handful of infection-naive healthy vaccine recipients.

V loses 7 bases of germline sequence and J loses 1 base, and the interval between the two ends is 13 bases. Via the germline V gene (reference sequence), CDR1 is LNHDA and CDR2 SQIVND. The CDR3 goes from the cysteine to the phenylalanine over 14 residues. Left in the record is the CDR3 DNA by itself, 42 bases read in frame from the first base. The treatment or condition label of this sample denotes: roughly 10-day PBMC culture with coronavirus spike peptide pools or control peptides (ViraFEST assay). The ViraFEST assay, used in the study, expanded antigen-specific T cells with peptide pools and then identified the expanded clonotypes through TCR sequencing. The convalescent patients' positive SARS-CoV-2 PCR tests were from March to December 2020, which was before the Alpha, Beta and Delta variants emerged in the United States. PBMCs were cultured at about 2 million per well in IMDM supplemented with approximately 5% human AB serum and about 9.6 IU/ml IL-2, with approximately 9.2 ug/ml peptide pools added. On days 3 and 7, half of the culture medium was replaced with fresh IL-2-containing medium. After roughly 9 days of culture, CD4+ T cells were isolated by negative selection with the EasySep CD4+ T cell isolation kit. Ficoll-Paque Plus gradient centrifugation was used to isolate PBMCs from whole blood, and the isolated PBMCs were then either used fresh or cryopreserved at -140C. Each culture condition was generally run in triplicate wells.

Broad study findings and their caveats: In convalescent patients, a median roughly 87% of post-vaccine SARS-CoV-2-reactive clones were detected only after vaccination, and vaccine-specific priming was suggested by this finding. Of the vaccine-specific clones in convalescent patients, 304 of 307, or nearly all, reacted only to SARS-CoV-2 spike and did not cross-react with common cold coronaviruses. Although the median number of SARS-CoV-2-reactive clonotypes went up from some 23 after infection to 35 to 40 after vaccination, the increase was not significant. The number of convalescent patients in the study was relatively small, and the study did not examine early timepoints following natural infection.

This clonotype was observed a few times. This clone's antigen is unknown. Within one base of it there is no much larger clone, and no base qualities were kept. The library was made by PCR. At the Johns Hopkins FTIC core, DNA from the cultured CD4+ T cells underwent TCR sequencing with the Oncomine TCR Beta short-read assay. The QIAamp micro DNA kit was used to extract genomic DNA from the cultured CD4+ T cells. The Oncomine TCR Beta libraries from cultured CD4+ T cells were pooled using unique dual indexes and then sequenced on an Illumina iSeq 100. In the authors' own workflow: Non-productive sequences were removed, and CDR3s not starting with C, not ending with F or W, or shorter than 7 amino acids were discarded. Antigen-specific clonotypes were identified using the MANAFEST web application through comparison of peptide-stimulated wells with reference and other culture wells. Positive clones required FDR below 0.05, an odds ratio above 5, and productive frequency above 0.1% in at least two of three replicate wells. Cross-reactive clonotypes were defined as significantly expanded in both SARS-CoV-2 spike wells and at least one common cold coronavirus spike condition. Levenshtein distances (stringdist) and unrooted phylogenetic trees (ape) in R version 3.6.1 were used to assess CDR3 homology. TCRdb reprocessed the public reads (quality trimming at Q25 with fastp, clone calling with MiXCR) and kept in-frame beta chains. Every entry covers one CDR3 protein and lists the most common genes and DNA from its rows. TCRdb assigned the V and J calls; the authors' analysis was not used. Within this sample are some 15,000 distinct CDR3 sequences, with around 72% of them counted one time only. Roughly 4.8% of the sample lies in the top ten.

The rearranged chain carries TRBV19 and TRBJ1-1; the D gene remains uncertain. Specimen: CD4+ T cells from blood, cultured in vitro. The TCR was taken from a human donor who had recovered from COVID-19. The CDR3 region: CASTRWSGNTEAFF. The DNA sequence reads TGTGCCAGTACCCGTTGGTCCGGGAACACTGAAGCTTTCTTT.